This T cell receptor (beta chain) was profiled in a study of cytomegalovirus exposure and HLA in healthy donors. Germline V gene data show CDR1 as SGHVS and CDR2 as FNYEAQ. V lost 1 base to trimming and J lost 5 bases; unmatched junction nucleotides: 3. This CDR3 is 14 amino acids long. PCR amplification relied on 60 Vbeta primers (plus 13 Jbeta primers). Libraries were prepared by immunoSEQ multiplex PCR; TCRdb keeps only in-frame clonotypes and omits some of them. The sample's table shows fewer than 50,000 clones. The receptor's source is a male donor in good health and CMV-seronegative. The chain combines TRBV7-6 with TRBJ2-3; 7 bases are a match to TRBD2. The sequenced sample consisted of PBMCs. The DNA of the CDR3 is TGTGCCAGCAGCTTAGGAGGGAGGGGAGATACGCAGTATTTT. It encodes CASSLGGRGDTQYF.